The 18 T cell receptor beta chains presented below share a single source sample, sequenced in a study of control samples from healthy donors and cancer patients. Sequencing was performed with immunoSEQ multiplex PCR; in TCRdb, only in-frame clones are kept and a portion is missing. The sample holds 90,000 to 150,000 clones, approximately 91% seen once. Material for sequencing was blood. These receptors were taken from a woman younger than 35 in good health.

This clone was seen once. This rearrangement joins TRBV6-5 to TRBJ2-3, with TRBD1 matching over 9 bases. This CDR3 has 15 residues. Germline loops: CDR1 MNHEY, CDR2 SVGAGI. V shed 5 bases, J shed 4 bases, and the junction held 7 bases outside the gene matches. This chain's CDR3 is CASSIRDRVADTQYF. The DNA for the CDR3 is TGTGCCAGCAGTATCCGGGACAGGGTGGCAGATACGCAGTATTTT.

The genes are TRBV19 and TRBJ2-7; 8 bases line up with TRBD2. Per the germline V gene, CDR1 is LNHDA and CDR2 is SQIVND (reference sequence). The CDR3 length is 15 residues. Trimming took 1 base from V and 2 from J; bases not matched to a gene: 4. The DNA of the CDR3 is TGTGCCAGTAGTATAGTCACTAGCGGAGCCTACGAGCAGTACTTC. Residues: CASSIVTSGAYEQYF. Supplemented by reference TRBV19 and TRBJ2-7, the full variable domain reads DGGITQSPKYLFRKEGQNVTLSCEQNLNHDAMYWYRQDPGQGLRLIYYSQIVNDFQKGDIAEGYSVSREKKESFPLTVTSAQKNPTAFYLCASSIVTSGAYEQYFGPGTRLTVT.

CDR3 sequence reads: CASDSAGGMTDTQYF. The CDR3 DNA follows: TGTGCCAGCGATTCAGCGGGGGGCATGACAGATACGCAGTATTTT. This rearrangement joins TRBV28 to TRBJ2-3; TRBD2 aligns across 9 bases. Germline V CDR1 and CDR2: MDHEN, SYDVKM. Germline trimming cut 8 bases from V and 3 bases from J; bases unmatched to any gene: 9. The CDR3 has 15 residues. The whole variable domain, filled in from reference TRBV28 and TRBJ2-3, reads DVKVTQSSRYLVKRTGEKVFLECVQDMDHENMFWYRQDPGLGLRLIYFSYDVKMKEKGDIPEGYSVSREKKERFSLILESASTNQTSMYLCASDSAGGMTDTQYFGPGTRLTVL.

CDR3 protein: CASSLAGRLSGNTIYF. The CDR3 nucleotides read TGCGCCAGCAGCTTGGCCGGGCGGCTCTCTGGAAACACCATATATTTT. The chain is built from TRBV5-1 and TRBJ1-3; D gene unclear. CDR1 is SGHRS and CDR2 is YFSETQ in the germline V gene. The CDR3 length is 16 residues. With 0 bases removed from V and 0 bases from J, the gap between germline ends came to 10 bases.

The chain has TRBV6-5 and TRBJ1-6, with TRBD1 identical over 9 bases. CDR1 and CDR2 from the germline V gene are MNHEY and SVGAGI. The CDR3 is 15 amino acids. V trimming: 6 bases; J trimming: 6 bases; junction bases outside the gene matches: 6. The CDR3 bases are TGTGCCAGCAGCACAGGGGGCCGATTTAATTCACCCCTCCACTTT. It yields the protein CASSTGGRFNSPLHF.

The chain has TRBV4-1 and TRBJ2-7, with TRBD1 identical over 8 bases. V dropped 0 bases and J dropped 3; count of bases not matched to a gene: 7. The germline V gene encodes CDR1 MGHRA and CDR2 YSYEKL. The CDR3 is 16 amino acids. CDR3 sequence reads: CASSQEPETGVYEQYF. The CDR3 DNA reads as TGCGCCAGCAGCCAAGAGCCCGAGACAGGGGTCTACGAGCAGTACTTC.

This chain connects TRBV28 to TRBJ2-3, with 7 bases lining up with TRBD2. This CDR3 is 15 amino acids long. Germline CDR1 MDHEN, CDR2 SYDVKM. V trimming: 5 bases; J trimming: 2 bases; junction bases outside the gene matches: 7. The chain's CDR3 is CASSTLAENTDTQYF. The CDR3 DNA reads as TGTGCCAGCAGTACCCTAGCGGAGAACACAGATACGCAGTATTTT.

Only one count was recorded for this clone. This chain links TRBV29-1 with TRBJ2-5, with D uncertain. V gave up 5 bases and J gave up 0 bases, with 7 bases separating them. Germline V lookup: CDR1 SQVTM, CDR2 ANQGSEA. The length of the CDR3 is 12 residues. Here the CDR3 DNA reads TGCAGCGTTTTCGCGTACCAAGAGACCCAGTACTTC. Its translation: CSVFAYQETQYF.

This chain links TRBV28 with TRBJ1-1; 11 positions match TRBD1. Looked up from germline, CDR1 is MDHEN and CDR2 is SYDVKM. The length of the CDR3 is 15 residues. V was clipped by 2 bases and J by 5 bases; unmatched bases: 4. Written as DNA, the CDR3 is TGTGCCAGCAGTTTACTGGGACAGGGGGGAACTGAAGCTTTCTTT. This encodes CASSLLGQGGTEAFF.

The rearrangement links TRBV6-1 to TRBJ2-7; D assignment may be TRBD1 or TRBD2 (5 bases each). V lost 3 bases and J 1 base, leaving 13 bases between the germline ends. This CDR3 contains 15 residues. The germline CDR1 and CDR2 sequences are MNHNS and SASEGT. This CDR3 reads CASSEDTGGSYEQYF. The CDR3 bases are TGTGCCAGCAGTGAGGACACTGGCGGGTCCTACGAGCAGTACTTC.

This clone was picked up one time. V gene TRBV28 combines with J gene TRBJ1-2; D uncertain. This CDR3 is built from 16 residues. V was trimmed by 2 bases and J by 3 bases, leaving 16 bases between them. Germline CDR1 is MDHEN and CDR2 is SYDVKM. CDR3 sequence reads: CASSLERADGDYGYTF. CDR3 nucleotide sequence: TGTGCCAGCAGTTTAGAACGGGCTGACGGGGACTATGGCTACACCTTC.

The V gene is TRBV11-2, the J gene TRBJ2-3; D is unclear. The V gene lost 6 bases and the J gene lost 1 base, with 11 bases spanning the gap. From germline, CDR1 is SGHAT and CDR2 FQNNGV. The CDR3 has 14 amino acids. The CDR3 is CASRSGLGTDTQYF. In nucleotides, the CDR3 is TGTGCCAGCAGGTCAGGCTTGGGCACAGATACGCAGTATTTT.

Concerning this clone itself: The junction does not match germline at one end; this may be a read error. The V and J genes are TRBV4-1 and TRBJ2-5; TRBD2 is a possible D gene (6 bases). The CDR3 totals 14 residues. Germline CDR1 is MGHRA and CDR2 is YSYEKL. The CDR3 spells CTSSLLLATETQYF. The CDR3 nucleotides are TGCACCAGCAGCCTCCTACTAGCTACGGAGACCCAGTACTTC.

The rearrangement uses TRBV6-5 and TRBJ1-2; D not resolved. Germline CDR1 MNHEY, CDR2 SVGAGI. V gave up 9 bases and J gave up 2 bases, with 13 bases separating them. This CDR3 has 13 amino acids. CDR3 residues: CASAFVENYGYTF. The CDR3 DNA follows: TGTGCCAGTGCCTTTGTCGAGAACTATGGCTACACCTTC.

The chain recombines TRBV5-4 with TRBJ2-3, with D perhaps TRBD2 (7 bases). V lost 3 bases and J lost 13, with 15 bases in between. Germline-derived CDR1 and CDR2 are SGHNT and YYREEE (reference sequence). This CDR3 has 12 residues. CDR3 protein: CASSSTGGSEYF. The CDR3 nucleotides are TGTGCCAGCAGCTCGACGGGGGGCTCAGAGTATTTT. The full variable domain, with the rest looked up from reference TRBV5-4 and TRBJ2-3, is ETGVTQSPTHLIKTRGQQVTLRCSSQSGHNTVSWYQQALGQGPQFIFQYYREEENGRGNFPPRFSGLQFPNYSSELNVNALELDDSALYLCASSSTGGSEYFGPGTRLTVL.

This chain connects TRBV12-3 or TRBV12-4 to TRBJ1-3; D gene uncertain. V gave up 6 bases and J gave up 4 bases, with 4 bases separating them. The CDR3 has 11 residues. CDR3 region: CASSIGNTIYF. The DNA of the CDR3 is TGTGCCAGCAGCATCGGAAACACCATATATTTT.

This clone was observed a few times. The chain carries TRBV28 and TRBJ2-7; 9 bases are a match to TRBD1. The V gene's germline CDR1 is MDHEN and CDR2 SYDVKM. Germline trimming cut 6 bases from V and 3 bases from J; bases unmatched to any gene: 6. This CDR3 has 14 residues. Here the CDR3 reads CASRRDREFYEQYF. Written as DNA, the CDR3 is TGTGCCAGCAGGAGGGACAGGGAGTTCTACGAGCAGTACTTC. Combining the CDR3 with reference TRBV28 and TRBJ2-7 gives the whole variable domain DVKVTQSSRYLVKRTGEKVFLECVQDMDHENMFWYRQDPGLGLRLIYFSYDVKMKEKGDIPEGYSVSREKKERFSLILESASTNQTSMYLCASRRDREFYEQYFGPGTRLTVT.

V gene TRBV7-3 combines with J gene TRBJ1-1; 7 bases agree with TRBD1. The CDR3 has 16 residues. Germline CDR1 is SGHTA and CDR2 is FQGTGA. The V and J ends lost 4 bases and 2 bases, in that order; junction bases with no gene match: 10. The CDR3 sequence is CASSSLRQGVNTEAFF. CDR3 DNA: TGTGCCAGCAGCTCCCTTCGACAGGGCGTAAACACTGAAGCTTTCTTT.